A single sample is the source of the 32 T cell receptor beta chains below, sequenced in a study of monozygotic twins with cystic fibrosis. Clones were sequenced by immunoSEQ multiplex PCR, and TCRdb holds only the in-frame ones, with some missing. The sample gives tens of thousands of clones, around four fifths of which show up once; about 1% is in the top ten. The specimen sequenced was blood. These receptors all stem from a girl aged 2 to 9 with cystic fibrosis.

In nucleotides, the CDR3 is TGTGCCAGCAGTTTCGGGGGAGGAATGGCTGAAGCTTTCTTT. Protein: CASSFGGGMAEAFF. This chain joins TRBV6-5 and TRBJ1-1; maybe TRBD1 (5 bases). The CDR3 sequence is 14 residues long. Germline CDR1 MNHEY, CDR2 SVGAGI. Trimming took 4 bases from V and 6 from J, leaving 15 bases between them.

The chain couples TRBV27 to TRBJ1-2; TRBD1 is a possible D gene (5 bases). The CDR3 length is 13 residues. CDR1 is MNHEY and CDR2 is SMNVEV in the germline V gene (reference sequence). V was pared by 4 bases and J by 3 bases, with 9 bases between. CDR3 protein: CASSSQGYYGYTF. The CDR3, as DNA: TGTGCCAGCAGTTCTCAGGGATACTATGGCTACACCTTC.

The chain recombines TRBV10-2 with TRBJ1-1, with D possibly matching TRBD1 (5 bases). The ends were cut back, 4 bases at V and 0 bases at J, with 21 bases in the middle. CDR3 length: 18 residues. Germline CDR1 reads WSHSY; CDR2 reads SAAADI. The CDR3 spells CASSVMEGAGAMNTEAFF. CDR3 DNA: TGCGCCAGCAGTGTTATGGAAGGGGCCGGAGCCATGAACACTGAAGCTTTCTTT.

The gene calls are TRBV6-6 and TRBJ1-2; TRBD1 matches at 7 bases. J gave up 5 bases and V 6 bases, and 9 bases lay outside the gene matches. The germline V gene has CDR1 MNHNY and CDR2 SVGAGI (reference sequence). CDR3 length: 14 amino acids. The CDR3 DNA reads TGTGCCAGCAGGATCCAGGGGGGCCGTTATGGCTACACCTTC. Its translation is CASRIQGGRYGYTF.

The chain carries TRBV21-1 and TRBJ1-5. TRBV21-1 is reported as a pseudogene. This CDR3 is 14 amino acids long. CDR3 bases: TGTGCCAGCAGCCCCCAACGGGTCAATCAGCCCCAGCATTTT. Residues: CASSPQRVNQPQHF.

This clone was found once. The CDR3, as DNA: TGTGCCAGCAGTTGGGGCCCGAGCTACGAGCAGTACTTC. Translated: CASSWGPSYEQYF. The chain combines TRBV28 with TRBJ2-7; possible D gene TRBD1, 5 bases. Germline loops: CDR1 MDHEN, CDR2 SYDVKM. CDR3 length equals 13 residues. Trimming removed 4 bases from V and 3 bases from J, with 10 bases in between.

V usage is TRBV14 and J usage is TRBJ1-1; the match to TRBD1 covers 7 bases. Germline V CDR1 and CDR2: SGHDN, FVKESK. The CDR3 is 17 amino acids. The V gene end was trimmed by 4 bases and the J gene end by 1 base; junction bases not matched to a gene: 12. CDR3 DNA sequence: TGTGCCAGCAGCCGACCGGGACAGCCAAATTCGAACACTGAAGCTTTCTTT. This codes for CASSRPGQPNSNTEAFF.

The chain employs TRBV30 and TRBJ1-2, with 9 bases lining up with TRBD1. The CDR3 loop spans 16 amino acids. Germline V gives CDR1 GTSNPN, CDR2 SVGIG (reference sequence). Trimming took 4 bases from V and 1 from J; bases not matched to a gene: 10. CDR3 in DNA: TGTGCCTGGAAGGGACAGGGCCCAGTTATTAACTATGGCTACACCTTC. This translates into CAWKGQGPVINYGYTF.

The genes are TRBV9 and TRBJ2-1; D unresolved. Germline V gives CDR1 SGDLS, CDR2 YYNGEE. Trimming cost V 6 bases and J 2 bases, with 15 bases left between them. This CDR3 has 15 amino acids. This chain's CDR3 is CASNKGGLAYNEQFF. The CDR3 bases are TGTGCCAGCAATAAAGGCGGCTTGGCCTACAATGAGCAGTTCTTC.

V is TRBV5-1 and J is TRBJ2-1; 9 bases agree with TRBD2. The ends lost 4 bases at V and 4 bases at J; junction bases unmatched: 9. Germline V gene lookup returns CDR1 SGHRS and CDR2 YFSETQ. CDR3 length: 16 amino acids. CDR3 in DNA: TGCGCCAGCAGCGTCGGTGGAGCGGGAGGTTACAATGAGCAGTTCTTC. Residues: CASSVGGAGGYNEQFF. The full variable domain, in which reference TRBV5-1 and TRBJ2-1 provide the parts outside the CDR3, is KAGVTQTPRYLIKTRGQQVTLSCSPISGHRSVSWYQQTPGQGLQFLFEYFSETQRNKGNFPGRFSGRQFSNSRSEMNVSTLELGDSALYLCASSVGGAGGYNEQFFGPGTRLTVL.

V usage is TRBV29-1 and J usage is TRBJ2-5; TRBD1 matches at 8 bases. The end of the DNA aligns better with TRBJ2-7, so the J call may be wrong. Germline V gene lookup returns CDR1 SQVTM and CDR2 ANQGSEA. The CDR3 length is 14 residues. CDR3 coding DNA: TGCAGCGTGGTCGGACAGGGAATCTCCTACGAGCAGTACTTC. It translates to CSVVGQGISYEQYF.

This clone appeared a few times. The chain employs TRBV10-3 and TRBJ1-1; D is uncertain. With 6 bases removed from V and 2 bases from J, the gap between germline ends came to 13 bases. The V gene's germline CDR1 is ENHRY and CDR2 SYGVKD. This CDR3 spans 14 amino acids. CDR3 coding DNA: TGTGCCATCAGCCTAGACATTTTCAACACTGAAGCTTTCTTT. It yields the protein CAISLDIFNTEAFF.

This chain links TRBV29-1 with TRBJ1-2, with D possibly TRBD1 on 6 matching bases. Germline V lookup: CDR1 SQVTM, CDR2 ANQGSEA. This CDR3 spans 14 amino acids. V shed 6 bases and J shed 4 bases, with 18 bases lying between them. This CDR3 reads CSVVSGGSGYGYTF. DNA for the CDR3: TGCAGCGTCGTCTCGGGGGGCTCAGGCTATGGCTACACCTTC.

V and J are TRBV2 and TRBJ2-7; 10 nucleotides line up with TRBD1. The germline gives CDR1 SNHLY, CDR2 FYNNEI. Unmatched junction bases numbered 14, after V lost 6 bases and J lost 6 bases. There are 16 residues in the CDR3. The CDR3 nucleotides are TGTGCCAGCAGCCGAAGCCGGGACAGGGGACTCGGCGAGCAGTACTTC. As protein: CASSRSRDRGLGEQYF. The complete variable domain, with remaining parts taken from reference TRBV2 and TRBJ2-7, reads EPEVTQTPSHQVTQMGQEVILRCVPISNHLYFYWYRQILGQKVEFLVSFYNNEISEKSEIFDDQFSVERPDGSNFTLKIRSTKLEDSAMYFCASSRSRDRGLGEQYFGPGTRLTVT.

The chain links TRBV10-1 to TRBJ2-2; D gene unclear. This CDR3 comprises 13 residues. Looked up from germline, CDR1 is WNHNN and CDR2 is SYGVQD (reference sequence). The germline V and J ends were trimmed by 4 bases and 4 bases, with 7 bases remaining between them. The CDR3 is CASSGYITGELFF. The CDR3 nucleotides read TGCGCCAGCAGTGGGTACATCACCGGGGAGCTGTTTTTT.

This clone has only one observation. The chain has TRBV2 and TRBJ1-1; the D is unclear. The CDR3 contains 13 residues. V lost 8 bases and J 6 bases, leaving 16 bases between the germline ends. CDR1 and CDR2 (germline): SNHLY, FYNNEI. The CDR3 sequence is CASVVRPPPEAFF. CDR3 nucleotides: TGTGCCAGCGTGGTGAGGCCCCCCCCTGAAGCTTTCTTT. The variable domain in full, completed from reference TRBV2 and TRBJ1-1, reads EPEVTQTPSHQVTQMGQEVILRCVPISNHLYFYWYRQILGQKVEFLVSFYNNEISEKSEIFDDQFSVERPDGSNFTLKIRSTKLEDSAMYFCASVVRPPPEAFFGQGTRLTVV.

The chain joins TRBV12-5 to TRBJ1-5; possible D gene TRBD1, 5 bases. Trimming took off 3 bases at V and 1 base at J, with 16 bases between the two ends. CDR1 and CDR2 from the germline V gene are LGHNT and FRNRAP. This CDR3 spans 17 amino acids. The CDR3 spells CASGFTHGGGSNQPQHF. The DNA for the CDR3 is TGTGCTAGTGGTTTCACGCACGGGGGTGGGAGCAATCAGCCCCAGCATTTT.

The chain carries TRBV5-4 and TRBJ2-7, with 9 nucleotides matching TRBD1. This CDR3 spans 15 amino acids. After removal of 1 base from V and 2 bases from J, the junction contained 4 bases not matched to a gene. Germline values: CDR1 SGHNT, CDR2 YYREEE (reference sequence). The chain's CDR3 is CASSLTGGYPYEQYF. The CDR3 DNA follows: TGTGCCAGCAGCTTGACAGGGGGCTATCCCTACGAGCAGTACTTC.

The chain employs TRBV30 and TRBJ1-1, with a weak D call TRBD1 (5 bases). The CDR3 is 13 residues long. From germline, CDR1 is GTSNPN and CDR2 SVGIG (reference sequence). The V gene lost 0 bases and the J gene lost 3 bases, with 8 bases spanning the gap. CDR3: CAWSVGGDTEAFF. CDR3 bases: TGTGCCTGGAGTGTAGGAGGGGACACTGAAGCTTTCTTT.

CDR3 in DNA: TGTGCCAGTAGTATGGGTGGACAGGGAGCTAACTATGGCTACACCTTC. It codes for CASSMGGQGANYGYTF. The chain combines TRBV19 with TRBJ1-2; 8 nucleotides match TRBD1. Germline CDR1 reads LNHDA; CDR2 reads SQIVND (reference sequence). The CDR3 runs 16 residues. V lost 3 bases and J lost 0; bases outside the gene matches: 6.

The CDR3 region has the DNA TGTGCCAGCAGCCTCGGCAGGGATTCACCCCTCCACTTT. Its protein is CASSLGRDSPLHF. The V gene is TRBV7-3, the J gene TRBJ1-6, with a weak D call TRBD1 (5 bases). With 5 bases removed from V and 8 bases from J, the gap between germline ends came to 10 bases. This CDR3 spans 13 amino acids. Germline loops: CDR1 SGHTA, CDR2 FQGTGA.

The chain is built from TRBV4-1 and TRBJ2-1; D gene ambiguous. The germline V gene encodes CDR1 MGHRA and CDR2 YSYEKL. V dropped 1 base and J dropped 3 bases, with 7 bases sitting between them. The CDR3 is 14 amino acids. The CDR3 sequence: CASSQVGSYNEQFF. The CDR3, as DNA: TGCGCCAGCAGCCAAGTCGGCAGCTACAATGAGCAGTTCTTC.

This chain uses TRBV2 with TRBJ1-2, with D uncertain. V was shortened by 11 bases and J by 13 bases, with 23 bases between the two germline ends. Germline V lookup: CDR1 SNHLY, CDR2 FYNNEI. CDR3 length: 12 residues. DNA for the CDR3: TGTGCCGGTTCGGTGGCGACCCTTACATGCACCTTC. Translated, it gives CAGSVATLTCTF.

The rearrangement joins TRBV30 to TRBJ1-1; D unclear. Between the trimmed V and J ends, which lost 0 bases and 4 bases, there was a span of 15 bases. CDR1 GTSNPN and CDR2 SVGIG come from the germline V gene (reference sequence). The CDR3 loop spans 15 amino acids. The CDR3 DNA reads as TGTGCCTGGAGTGTAGGACTTTTGAGGTCCACTGAAGCTTTCTTT. It encodes CAWSVGLLRSTEAFF.

V gene TRBV19 combines with J gene TRBJ1-2, with unresolved D. This CDR3 contains 14 residues. Between the trimmed V and J ends, which lost 3 bases and 2 bases, there was a span of 10 bases. The germline V gene has CDR1 LNHDA and CDR2 SQIVND (reference sequence). The CDR3 DNA sequence: TGTGCCAGTAGTATGTTACAGTCCAACTATGGCTACACCTTC. It is translated as CASSMLQSNYGYTF.

V and J are TRBV27 and TRBJ2-1; D is perhaps TRBD2 (6 bases). The germline V and J ends were trimmed by 3 bases and 5 bases, with 11 bases remaining between them. The CDR3 is 14 residues long. CDR1 MNHEY and CDR2 SMNVEV come from the germline V gene (reference sequence). As DNA, the CDR3 is TGTGCCAGCAGTTTTGCGGGAACCCACAATGAGCAGTTCTTC. It codes for CASSFAGTHNEQFF.

The chain combines TRBV19 with TRBJ1-5; D unclear. This CDR3 comprises 15 residues. V lost 7 bases and J lost 3, with 16 bases in between. The germline CDR1 and CDR2 sequences are LNHDA and SQIVND (reference sequence). The CDR3 sequence: CASTLVDSVNQPQHF. In DNA, the CDR3 is TGTGCCAGTACGCTTGTGGACTCAGTCAATCAGCCCCAGCATTTT. The full variable domain, completed using reference TRBV19 and TRBJ1-5, is DGGITQSPKYLFRKEGQNVTLSCEQNLNHDAMYWYRQDPGQGLRLIYYSQIVNDFQKGDIAEGYSVSREKKESFPLTVTSAQKNPTAFYLCASTLVDSVNQPQHFGDGTRLSIL.

The chain has TRBV9 and TRBJ2-1; D possibly corresponds to TRBD1 (5 bases). V lost 0 bases to trimming and J lost 0 bases, with 10 bases between them. CDR3 size: 16 residues. From germline, CDR1 is SGDLS and CDR2 YYNGEE. The CDR3: CASSVAGAGSYNEQFF. CDR3 coding DNA: TGTGCCAGCAGCGTAGCTGGGGCAGGCTCCTACAATGAGCAGTTCTTC.

The chain combines TRBV2 with TRBJ2-4; 9 nucleotides agree with TRBD1. J was trimmed by 10 bases and V by 1 base; bases with no gene match: 2. Germline CDR1 is SNHLY and CDR2 is FYNNEI. The CDR3 spans 13 residues. CDR3 region: CASSEGQGGIQYF. The CDR3 bases are TGTGCCAGCAGTGAAGGACAGGGGGGGATTCAGTACTTC.

This rearrangement joins TRBV9 to TRBJ2-1; 9 bases are a match to TRBD2. CDR3 length: 15 amino acids. After removal of 4 bases from V and 4 bases from J, the junction contained 6 bases not matched to a gene. Germline V CDR1 and CDR2: SGDLS, YYNGEE. As DNA, the CDR3 is TGTGCCAGCAGCCCGCTAGCGGGATCGTACAATGAGCAGTTCTTC. Protein product: CASSPLAGSYNEQFF.

The gene calls are TRBV20-1 and TRBJ2-1; D gene unclear. Trimming left V 4 bases short and J 10 bases short, with 11 bases between. The CDR3 consists of 11 residues. CDR1 and CDR2 (germline): DFQATT, SNEGSKA (reference sequence). CDR3 amino acids: CSATTTSEQFF. The CDR3 DNA follows: TGCAGTGCTACAACTACCTCGGAGCAGTTCTTC.

The chain combines TRBV9 with TRBJ2-2; a possible D gene is TRBD2 (5 bases). V lost 0 bases and J 2 bases, leaving 8 bases between the germline ends. The CDR3 has 15 amino acids. CDR1 is SGDLS and CDR2 is YYNGEE in the germline V gene. CDR3 amino acids: CASSVAGINTGELFF. For the CDR3, the DNA is TGTGCCAGCAGCGTAGCCGGGATTAACACCGGGGAGCTGTTTTTT.